The entry that follows covers one T cell receptor beta chain sequence. Its antigen is undetermined. This record comes from a study of cytomegalovirus exposure and HLA in healthy donors. Study details: Across a few hundred genotyped donors, approximately 80% landed in the Caucasian-associated ancestry cluster.

Both 60 Vbeta primers and 13 Jbeta primers went into the PCR. Generated by immunoSEQ multiplex PCR, the TCRdb table keeps only in-frame clones and is missing some. The table has about 94,000 clones, roughly 86% seen once. The donors were healthy bone marrow donors. CDR1 and CDR2 (germline): SNHLY, FYNNEI. CDR3 length: 12 amino acids. Trimming removed 7 bases from V and 10 bases from J, with 14 bases in between. Findings and limits, study-wide: In an earlier analysis, productive rearrangement rates for most beta V segments clustered near 87% or 30%. Equally common other TCR beta chains were less clonally expanded than HLA-associated ones, a later analysis found.

Material: PBMCs. This receptor was taken from a human donor in good health. The rearrangement links TRBV2 to TRBJ2-1; possibly TRBD1 for D (5 bases). CDR3 protein: CASNPGFWEQFF. The CDR3 bases are TGTGCCAGCAACCCAGGGTTTTGGGAGCAGTTCTTC.